This T cell receptor (beta chain) was recovered during a study of blood T cells in healthy people across ages. The authors ran a second PCR of roughly 6 to 11 cycles using a sample-barcoded 5' primer and a J-beta primer mix. From the 5' RACE reads, TCRdb called clonotypes with MiXCR, one entry per CDR3 protein. The data hold hundreds of thousands of distinct CDR3 sequences, with around 48% observed a single time. The germline V gene has CDR1 MGHRA and CDR2 YSYEKL. This CDR3 has 14 residues. Trimming shortened V by 1 base and J by 4 bases, and 8 bases separated the two germline ends. The sample comprised blood. This TCR derives from a man aged 25 to 40 in good health. J is TRBJ2-1 and V is TRBV4-1; possibly TRBD1 or TRBD2 for D (5 bases each). CDR3 residues: CASSQVEGYNEQFF. The CDR3 region has the DNA TGCGCCAGCAGCCAAGTTGAGGGGTACAATGAGCAGTTCTTC.